This T cell receptor (beta chain) derives from a study of blood T cell repertoires in COVID-19. Germline lookup yields CDR1 LNHDA and CDR2 SQIVND (reference sequence). The CDR3 length is 15 residues. Trimming left V 8 bases short and J 10 bases short, with 21 bases between. Libraries were prepared by immunoSEQ multiplex PCR; TCRdb keeps only in-frame clonotypes and omits some of them. The repertoire holds roughly 100,000 clones, with around 81% as singletons. The chain joins TRBV19 to TRBJ1-6; tentative D call: TRBD1 (6 bases). The sample taken for sequencing was peripheral blood. This sequence was found in a woman in her 70s with acute or convalescent COVID-19. The CDR3 is CASSPPTGWGSPLHF. CDR3 coding DNA: TGTGCCAGTTCTCCTCCTACAGGGTGGGGATCACCCCTCCACTTT.